The next 25 T cell receptor beta chains were all read from a single sample in a study of regulatory T cells in long-lasting Graves disease. Arm-PCR of CDR3 regions with iRepertoire HTBI primers generated TCR beta libraries. TCRdb re-called the multiplex PCR reads through MiXCR, storing one row per CDR3 protein. The sample includes about 660,000 distinct CDR3 sequences, approximately 31% seen only once; the top ten take about two fifths. As for time point: persistent/refractory GD, antithyroid drugs over 5 years with positive TRAb. From PBMCs, RNA was extracted and then used to make the TCR library. This specimen consisted of peripheral blood mononuclear cells (PBMCs), obtained when the disease was refractory, from a patient treated with antithyroid drugs. Receptors were obtained from a female donor with Graves disease.

The table lists this clonotype with a few counts. The rearrangement joins TRBV11-3 to TRBJ2-2, with 8 bases matching TRBD1. CDR3 length: 16 residues. The V segment lost 5 bases and the J segment 3 bases; nucleotides outside the gene matches: 8. CDR1 and CDR2 from the germline V gene are SGHNT and YENEEA. The chain's CDR3 is CASSPDAGGDTGELFF. In DNA form, the CDR3 reads TGTGCCAGCAGCCCAGACGCAGGGGGCGACACCGGGGAGCTGTTTTTT.

This clonotype was picked up one time. The chain uses TRBV12-3 or TRBV12-4 and TRBJ1-4, with no clear D. The CDR3 loop spans 14 amino acids. V dropped 10 bases and J dropped 5 bases, with 17 bases sitting between them. The CDR3 bases are TGTGCCACCAGACTGTCATCCGGAAATGAAAAACTGTTTTTT. This codes for CATRLSSGNEKLFF.

This clonotype was counted a few times. This sequence joins TRBV20-1 and TRBJ2-1; no firm D call. Germline V gene lookup returns CDR1 DFQATT and CDR2 SNEGSKA (reference sequence). Trimming shortened V by 6 bases and J by 10 bases, and 13 bases separated the two germline ends. The CDR3 length is 11 residues. The CDR3 DNA follows: TGCAGTGCCATCCGGATCTCAGAGCAGTTCTTC. Amino acids: CSAIRISEQFF.

The CDR3 nucleotides are TGTGCCAGCAGCCAGTCTGGCAGCCAAGAGACCCAGTACTTC. It specifies CASSQSGSQETQYF. The V gene is TRBV7-9, the J gene TRBJ2-5; the D is unclear. CDR1 is SEHNR, CDR2 FQNEAQ, per germline (reference sequence). Between the trimmed V and J ends, which lost 5 bases and 1 base, there was a span of 11 bases. The CDR3 length is 14 residues.

The chain recombines TRBV7-3 with TRBJ1-2; D remains unclear. The CDR3 sequence is 16 residues long. CDR1 and CDR2 (germline): SGHTA, FQGTGA. The V end lost 3 bases, the J end lost 8 bases, and 22 bases lay between the germline ends. CDR3 nucleotides: TGTGCCAGCAGCTTTACCACGGGCGCCCCTTTGGGGGGCTACACCTTC. It translates to CASSFTTGAPLGGYTF.

This clonotype has a count of ten or more. The chain carries TRBV6-1 and TRBJ1-2, with D maybe TRBD1 (6 bases). V was cut by 6 bases and J by 4 bases, with 21 bases left in between. This CDR3 has 16 amino acids. Germline V lookup: CDR1 MNHNS, CDR2 SASEGT. The DNA for the CDR3 is TGTGCCAGCAGAGACTTCGGGGGCCAATCGGGCTATGGCTACACCTTC. Translation: CASRDFGGQSGYGYTF.

This chain joins TRBV7-3 and TRBJ2-5; the match to TRBD2 covers 11 bases. The V and J ends lost 5 bases and 4 bases, in that order; junction bases with no gene match: 6. The germline V gene encodes CDR1 SGHTA and CDR2 FQGTGA. The CDR3 runs to 15 residues. CDR3 sequence reads: CASSPYGLAGETQYF. CDR3 bases: TGTGCCAGCAGCCCGTACGGACTAGCGGGAGAGACCCAGTACTTC.

V and J are TRBV4-2 and TRBJ1-2; D unclear. Trimming left V 0 bases short and J 6 bases short, with 11 bases between. The germline V gene encodes CDR1 LGHNA and CDR2 YNFKEQ. This CDR3 has 14 residues. The CDR3 DNA sequence: TGTGCCAGCAGCCAAGATTGGGGAGTGAATGGCTACACCTTC. Its protein product is CASSQDWGVNGYTF.

In this sample, this clonotype turned up once. The V gene is TRBV28, the J gene TRBJ2-7, with D perhaps TRBD1 (6 bases). There are 15 residues in the CDR3. In germline, CDR1 is MDHEN, CDR2 SYDVKM. V was pared by 4 bases and J by 0 bases, with 13 bases between. The CDR3 loop is CASSSRQDISYEQYF. The CDR3 nucleotides read TGTGCCAGCAGTTCCCGACAGGATATCTCCTACGAGCAGTACTTC.

This clonotype was observed once. V is TRBV29-1 and J is TRBJ2-7; D is uncertain. CDR1 is SQVTM and CDR2 is ANQGSEA in the germline V gene. This CDR3 is built from 12 residues. The V and J ends lost 1 base and 1 base respectively, with 5 bases between them. The CDR3 here is CSVEGISYEQYF. Here the CDR3 DNA reads TGCAGCGTTGAAGGGATTTCCTACGAGCAGTACTTC.

This clonotype appeared many times. As DNA, the CDR3 is TGTGCCAGCAGGGACAGGGGCGGGGGCTACACCTTC. It specifies CASRDRGGGYTF. The chain couples TRBV28 to TRBJ1-2; TRBD1 agrees at 9 bases. Germline loops: CDR1 MDHEN, CDR2 SYDVKM. V shed 6 bases, J shed 8 bases, and the junction held 4 bases outside the gene matches. The CDR3 runs 12 residues.

This clonotype was counted between two and nine times. The chain has TRBV20-1 and TRBJ1-1; D remains ambiguous. The CDR3 has 14 residues. CDR1 is DFQATT and CDR2 is SNEGSKA in the germline V gene (reference sequence). The germline V and J ends were trimmed by 3 bases and 1 base, with 12 bases remaining between them. The CDR3 reads CSASWVAANTEAFF. Written as DNA, the CDR3 is TGCAGTGCTAGTTGGGTGGCAGCGAACACTGAAGCTTTCTTT.

The chain joins TRBV20-1 to TRBJ1-6; 9 bases are shared with TRBD1. Unmatched junction bases numbered 5, after V lost 5 bases and J lost 9 bases. This CDR3 has 13 amino acids. Germline loops: CDR1 DFQATT, CDR2 SNEGSKA (reference sequence). CDR3 bases: TGCAGTGCTGTGGGACAGGGTGGTTCACCCCTCCACTTT. Its protein is CSAVGQGGSPLHF.

The V and J genes are TRBV5-1 and TRBJ2-2; the match to TRBD2 covers 7 bases. The CDR3 is made up of 15 amino acids. Per germline, CDR1 SGHRS and CDR2 YFSETQ. V shed 0 bases, J shed 6 bases, and the junction held 5 bases outside the gene matches. The CDR3 loop reads CASSLDAGVAGELFF. In DNA form, the CDR3 reads TGCGCCAGCAGCTTGGACGCGGGAGTGGCCGGGGAGCTGTTTTTT.

This clonotype appeared many times. The chain links TRBV2 to TRBJ1-5; a weak D match, TRBD1 (6 bases). Trimming pared 6 bases from V and 3 bases from J, leaving 15 bases between. The CDR3 is made up of 15 amino acids. CDR1 and CDR2 (germline): SNHLY, FYNNEI. CDR3 sequence: CASRGLTGSNQPQHF. The CDR3 bases are TGTGCCAGCAGGGGACTGACAGGTTCCAATCAGCCCCAGCATTTT.

This clonotype was counted at least ten times. The V call is TRBV6-1, the J call TRBJ1-5; 8 bases agree with TRBD1. The CDR3 runs 14 residues. Germline loops: CDR1 MNHNS, CDR2 SASEGT. The V segment lost 1 base and the J segment 6 bases; nucleotides outside the gene matches: 2. CDR3 sequence reads: CASSEVDRVQPQHF. CDR3 nucleotide sequence: TGTGCCAGCAGTGAAGTGGACAGGGTTCAGCCCCAGCATTTT.

The chain has TRBV7-2 and TRBJ2-7, with TRBD2 matching over 10 bases. With V trimmed by 4 bases and J by 5 bases, 14 bases remained unmatched. CDR1 and CDR2 from the germline V gene are SGHTA and FQGNSA. This CDR3 region has 17 residues. The CDR3 here is CASSCDGDSGRIHEQYF. The DNA of the CDR3 is TGTGCCAGCAGCTGCGACGGAGATAGCGGGAGGATCCACGAGCAGTACTTC.

The chain combines TRBV12-3 or TRBV12-4 with TRBJ1-5; D is ambiguous. This CDR3 is built from 16 residues. Deletions cut 4 bases from V and 0 bases from J, with 13 bases between. The CDR3 reads CASSSSESPSNQPQHF. DNA for the CDR3: TGTGCCAGCAGTTCTTCAGAGAGTCCTAGCAATCAGCCCCAGCATTTT.

The chain employs TRBV6-1 and TRBJ1-5; 8 nucleotides line up with TRBD1. V shed 1 base, J shed 1 base, and the junction held 3 bases outside the gene matches. Germline lookup yields CDR1 MNHNS and CDR2 SASEGT. This CDR3 spans 16 amino acids. CDR3 sequence: CASSEGTGTSNQPQHF. The CDR3 DNA follows: TGTGCCAGCAGTGAAGGGACAGGGACCAGCAATCAGCCCCAGCATTTT.

This clonotype was recorded a few times. V usage is TRBV6-1 and J usage is TRBJ1-1; TRBD1 agrees at 7 bases. CDR1 MNHNS and CDR2 SASEGT come from the germline V gene. The CDR3 sequence is 15 residues long. Losses at the gene ends were 7 bases for V and 5 bases for J; bases not matched to a gene: 13. The CDR3 sequence is CASIQVGTALTEAFF. The DNA of the CDR3 is TGTGCCAGCATTCAAGTCGGGACAGCTTTAACTGAAGCTTTCTTT.

This clonotype was seen a few times. V is TRBV6-1 and J is TRBJ1-2; 7 bases are a match to TRBD1. Germline CDR1 is MNHNS and CDR2 is SASEGT. V dropped 10 bases and J dropped 4; count of bases not matched to a gene: 9. This CDR3 has 13 amino acids. The CDR3, as DNA: TGTGCCACCGTCGGGGACAGAGTCTATGGCTACACCTTC. Protein: CATVGDRVYGYTF.

V is TRBV7-2 and J is TRBJ1-2, with a weak D call TRBD1 (6 bases). Germline V gene sequence: CDR1 SGHTA, CDR2 FQGNSA. Trimming pared 5 bases from V and 6 bases from J, leaving 13 bases between. This CDR3 has 13 residues. The CDR3 reads CASSLGTQHGYTF. The CDR3 coding sequence is TGTGCCAGCAGCCTAGGGACACAACATGGCTACACCTTC.

This clonotype has a handful of counts. The chain has TRBV7-2 and TRBJ1-1, with D possibly matching TRBD1 (6 bases). The CDR3 is 14 amino acids. Trimming took off 7 bases at V and 0 bases at J, with 12 bases between the two ends. The germline CDR1 and CDR2 sequences are SGHTA and FQGNSA. The DNA of the CDR3 is TGTGCCAGCAAACTATCAGGGGTGAACACTGAAGCTTTCTTT. This gives the protein CASKLSGVNTEAFF.

The chain carries TRBV28 and TRBJ1-4, with D unresolved. The CDR3 extends over 13 amino acids. The V gene's germline CDR1 is MDHEN and CDR2 SYDVKM. V dropped 8 bases and J dropped 4 bases, with 11 bases sitting between them. The CDR3 DNA reads as TGTGCCAGCTCCAGGCGAAATAATGAAAAACTGTTTTTT. Its protein product is CASSRRNNEKLFF.

This clonotype was seen ten or more times. The chain employs TRBV6-1 and TRBJ1-2, with D perhaps TRBD1 (5 bases). CDR1 and CDR2 from the germline V gene are MNHNS and SASEGT. The CDR3 is 15 amino acids. The V and J ends lost 0 bases and 4 bases respectively, with 12 bases between them. CDR3 nucleotide sequence: TGTGCCAGCAGTGAAGCAATGGGGGTGGGCTATGGCTACACCTTC. As protein: CASSEAMGVGYGYTF.